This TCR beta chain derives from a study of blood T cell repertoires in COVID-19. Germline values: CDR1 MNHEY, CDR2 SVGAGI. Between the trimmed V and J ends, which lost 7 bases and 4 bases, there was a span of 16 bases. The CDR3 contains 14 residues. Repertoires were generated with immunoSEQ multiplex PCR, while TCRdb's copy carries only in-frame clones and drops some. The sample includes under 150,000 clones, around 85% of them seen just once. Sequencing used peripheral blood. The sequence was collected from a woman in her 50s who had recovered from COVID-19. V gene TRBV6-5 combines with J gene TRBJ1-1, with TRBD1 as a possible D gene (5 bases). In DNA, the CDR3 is TGTGCCAGCACTAGAGCAATCGGGGGCACTGAAGCTTTCTTT. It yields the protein CASTRAIGGTEAFF.